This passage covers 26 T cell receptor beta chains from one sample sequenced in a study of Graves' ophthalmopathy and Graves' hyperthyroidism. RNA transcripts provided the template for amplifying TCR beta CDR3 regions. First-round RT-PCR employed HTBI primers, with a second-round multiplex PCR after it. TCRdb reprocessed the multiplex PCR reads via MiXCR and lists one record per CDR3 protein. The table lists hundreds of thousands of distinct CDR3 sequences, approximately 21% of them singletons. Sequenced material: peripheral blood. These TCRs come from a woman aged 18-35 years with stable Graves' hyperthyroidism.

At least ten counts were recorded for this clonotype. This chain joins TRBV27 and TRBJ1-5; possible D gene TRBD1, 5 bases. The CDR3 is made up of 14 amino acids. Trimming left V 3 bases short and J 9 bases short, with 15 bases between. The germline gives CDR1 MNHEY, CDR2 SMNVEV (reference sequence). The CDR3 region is CASSFGVHQGPQHF. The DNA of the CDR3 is TGTGCCAGCAGTTTTGGAGTACATCAGGGGCCCCAGCATTTT.

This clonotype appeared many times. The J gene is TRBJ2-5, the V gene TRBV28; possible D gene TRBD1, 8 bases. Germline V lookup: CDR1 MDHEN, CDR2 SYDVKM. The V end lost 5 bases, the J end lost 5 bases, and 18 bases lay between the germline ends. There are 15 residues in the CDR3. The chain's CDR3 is CASSPAGTGVETQYF. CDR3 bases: TGTGCCAGCAGTCCAGCGGGGACAGGTGTGGAGACCCAGTACTTC.

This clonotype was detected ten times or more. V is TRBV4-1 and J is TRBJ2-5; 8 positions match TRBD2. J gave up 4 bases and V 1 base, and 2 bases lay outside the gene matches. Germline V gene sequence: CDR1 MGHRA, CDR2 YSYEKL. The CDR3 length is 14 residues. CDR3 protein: CASSQALAGETQYF. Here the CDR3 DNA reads TGCGCCAGCAGCCAAGCTCTAGCGGGAGAGACCCAGTACTTC.

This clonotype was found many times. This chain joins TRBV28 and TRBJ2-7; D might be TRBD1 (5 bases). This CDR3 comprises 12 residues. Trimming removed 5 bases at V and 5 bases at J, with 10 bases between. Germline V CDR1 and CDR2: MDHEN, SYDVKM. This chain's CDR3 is CASSIGENEQYF. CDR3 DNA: TGTGCCAGCAGTATAGGGGAAAACGAGCAGTACTTC.

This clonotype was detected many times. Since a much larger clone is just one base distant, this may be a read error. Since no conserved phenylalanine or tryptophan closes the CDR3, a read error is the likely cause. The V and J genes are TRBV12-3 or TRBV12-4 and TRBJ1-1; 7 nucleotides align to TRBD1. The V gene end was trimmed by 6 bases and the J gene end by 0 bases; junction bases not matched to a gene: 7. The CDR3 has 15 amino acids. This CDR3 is CASSLRQGMNTEAFL. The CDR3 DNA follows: TGTGCCAGCAGCCTAAGACAGGGCATGAACACTGAAGCTTTCCTT.

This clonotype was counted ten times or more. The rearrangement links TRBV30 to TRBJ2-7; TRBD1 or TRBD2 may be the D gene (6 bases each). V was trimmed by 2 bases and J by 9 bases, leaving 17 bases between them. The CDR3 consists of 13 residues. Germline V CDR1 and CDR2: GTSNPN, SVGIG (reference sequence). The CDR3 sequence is CAWSQGTPGVQYF. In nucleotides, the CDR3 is TGTGCCTGGAGTCAGGGGACACCGGGGGTGCAGTACTTC.

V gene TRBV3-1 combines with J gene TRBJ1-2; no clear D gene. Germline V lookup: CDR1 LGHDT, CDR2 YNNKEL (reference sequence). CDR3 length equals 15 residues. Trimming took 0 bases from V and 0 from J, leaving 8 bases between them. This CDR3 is CASSQESQPNYGYTF. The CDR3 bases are TGTGCCAGCAGCCAAGAGAGTCAGCCTAACTATGGCTACACCTTC.

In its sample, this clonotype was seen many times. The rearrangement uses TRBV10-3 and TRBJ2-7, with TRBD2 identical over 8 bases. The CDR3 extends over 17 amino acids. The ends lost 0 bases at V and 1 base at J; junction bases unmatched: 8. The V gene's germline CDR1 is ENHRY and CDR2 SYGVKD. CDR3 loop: CAISESRRLAGSYEQYF. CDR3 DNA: TGTGCCATCAGTGAGTCGAGGCGGCTAGCGGGTTCCTACGAGCAGTACTTC.

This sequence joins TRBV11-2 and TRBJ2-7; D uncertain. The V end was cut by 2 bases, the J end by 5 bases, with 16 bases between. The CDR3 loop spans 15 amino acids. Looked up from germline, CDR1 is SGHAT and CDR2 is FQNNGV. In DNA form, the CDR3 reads TGTGCCAGCAGCTTACAGGCCGAAATTGGCGACGAGCAGTACTTC. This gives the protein CASSLQAEIGDEQYF. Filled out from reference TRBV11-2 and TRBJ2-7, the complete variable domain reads EAGVAQSPRYKIIEKRQSVAFWCNPISGHATLYWYQQILGQGPKLLIQFQNNGVVDDSQLPKDRFSAERLKGVDSTLKIQPAKLEDSAVYLCASSLQAEIGDEQYFGPGTRLTVT.

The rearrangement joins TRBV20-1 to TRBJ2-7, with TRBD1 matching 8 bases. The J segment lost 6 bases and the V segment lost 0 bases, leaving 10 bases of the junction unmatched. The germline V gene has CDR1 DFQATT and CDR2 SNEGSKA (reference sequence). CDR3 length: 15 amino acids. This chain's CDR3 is CSAREDRDRVGEQYF. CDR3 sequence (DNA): TGCAGTGCTAGAGAGGACAGGGATCGGGTGGGCGAGCAGTACTTC.

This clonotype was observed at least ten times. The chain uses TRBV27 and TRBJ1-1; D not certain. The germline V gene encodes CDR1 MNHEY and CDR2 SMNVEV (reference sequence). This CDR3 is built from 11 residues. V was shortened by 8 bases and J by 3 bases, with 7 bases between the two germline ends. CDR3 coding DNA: TGTGCCAGCGGTCCGTACACTGAAGCTTTCTTT. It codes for CASGPYTEAFF.

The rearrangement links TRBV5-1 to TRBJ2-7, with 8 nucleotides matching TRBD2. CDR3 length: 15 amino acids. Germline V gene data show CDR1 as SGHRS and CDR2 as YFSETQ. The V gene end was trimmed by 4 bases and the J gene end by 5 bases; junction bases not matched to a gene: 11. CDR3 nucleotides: TGCGCCAGCAGCGCCGACGGGACTAGGTACCACGAGCAGTACTTC. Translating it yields CASSADGTRYHEQYF. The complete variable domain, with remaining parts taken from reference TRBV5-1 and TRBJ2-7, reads KAGVTQTPRYLIKTRGQQVTLSCSPISGHRSVSWYQQTPGQGLQFLFEYFSETQRNKGNFPGRFSGRQFSNSRSEMNVSTLELGDSALYLCASSADGTRYHEQYFGPGTRLTVT.

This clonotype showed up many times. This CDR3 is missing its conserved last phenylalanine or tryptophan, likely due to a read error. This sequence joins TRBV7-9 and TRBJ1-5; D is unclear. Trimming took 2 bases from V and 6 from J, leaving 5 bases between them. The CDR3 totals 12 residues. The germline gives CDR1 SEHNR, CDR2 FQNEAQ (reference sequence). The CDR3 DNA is TGTGCCAGCAGCTTAAAGGGTCAGCCCCAGCATTCT. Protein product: CASSLKGQPQHS.

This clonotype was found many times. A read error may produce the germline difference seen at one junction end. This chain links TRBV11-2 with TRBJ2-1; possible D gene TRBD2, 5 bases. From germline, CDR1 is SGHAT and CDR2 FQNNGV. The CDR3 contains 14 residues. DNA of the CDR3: TGTGCCAGCAGCCCGGGAAATAGCTACAATGAGAAGTTCTTC. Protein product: CASSPGNSYNEKFF. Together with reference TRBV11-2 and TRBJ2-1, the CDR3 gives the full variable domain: EAGVAQSPRYKIIEKRQSVAFWCNPISGHATLYWYQQILGQGPKLLIQFQNNGVVDDSQLPKDRFSAERLKGVDSTLKIQPAKLEDSAVYLCASSPGNSYNEKFFGPGTRLTVL.

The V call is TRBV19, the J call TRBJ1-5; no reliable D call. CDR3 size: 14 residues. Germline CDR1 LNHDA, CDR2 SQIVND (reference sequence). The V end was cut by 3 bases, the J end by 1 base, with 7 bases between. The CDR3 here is CASSMLGSNQPQHF. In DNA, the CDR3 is TGTGCCAGTAGTATGTTGGGAAGCAATCAGCCCCAGCATTTT.

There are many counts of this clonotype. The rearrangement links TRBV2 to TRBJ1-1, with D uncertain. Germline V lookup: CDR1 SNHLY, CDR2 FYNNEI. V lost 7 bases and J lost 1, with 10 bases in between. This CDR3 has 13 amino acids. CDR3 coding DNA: TGTGCCAGCACAATACAGCAGAACACTGAAGCTTTCTTT. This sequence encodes CASTIQQNTEAFF.

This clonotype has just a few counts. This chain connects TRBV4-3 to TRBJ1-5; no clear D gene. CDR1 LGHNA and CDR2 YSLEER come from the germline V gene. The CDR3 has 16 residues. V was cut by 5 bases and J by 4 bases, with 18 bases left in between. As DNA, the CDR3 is TGCGCCAGCAGCTCCCCCCTTACCGCGTCAAATCAGCCCCAGCATTTT. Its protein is CASSSPLTASNQPQHF.

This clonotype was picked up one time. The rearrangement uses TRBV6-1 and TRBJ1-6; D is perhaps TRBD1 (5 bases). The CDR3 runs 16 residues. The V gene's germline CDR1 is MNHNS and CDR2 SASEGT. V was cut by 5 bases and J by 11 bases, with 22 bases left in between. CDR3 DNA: TGTGCCAGCAGTCGCCAACAGTTACCCGGGGGGACACCCCTCCACTTT. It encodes CASSRQQLPGGTPLHF.

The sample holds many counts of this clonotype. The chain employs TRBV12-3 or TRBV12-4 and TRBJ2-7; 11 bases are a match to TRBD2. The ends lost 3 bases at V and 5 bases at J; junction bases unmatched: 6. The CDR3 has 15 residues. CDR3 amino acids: CASSFPLAGEDEQYF. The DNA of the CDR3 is TGTGCCAGCAGTTTCCCACTAGCGGGAGAGGACGAGCAGTACTTC.

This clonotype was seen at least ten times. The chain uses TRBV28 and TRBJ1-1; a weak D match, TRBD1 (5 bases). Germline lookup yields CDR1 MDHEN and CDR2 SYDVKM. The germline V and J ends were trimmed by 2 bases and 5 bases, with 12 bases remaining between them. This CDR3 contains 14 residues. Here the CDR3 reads CASSLAGRGTEAFF. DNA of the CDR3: TGTGCCAGCAGTTTAGCAGGGAGGGGAACTGAAGCTTTCTTT.

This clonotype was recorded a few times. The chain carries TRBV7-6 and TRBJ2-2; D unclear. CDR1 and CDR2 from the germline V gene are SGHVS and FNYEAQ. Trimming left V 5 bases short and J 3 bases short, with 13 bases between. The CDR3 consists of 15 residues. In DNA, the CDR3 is TGTGCCAGCAGCCCCAGAATAGTGGACACCGGGGAGCTGTTTTTT. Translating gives CASSPRIVDTGELFF.

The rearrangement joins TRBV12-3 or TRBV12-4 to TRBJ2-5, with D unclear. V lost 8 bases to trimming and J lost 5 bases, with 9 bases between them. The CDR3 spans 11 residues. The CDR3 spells CASAEMETQYF. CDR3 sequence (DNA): TGTGCCAGCGCGGAAATGGAGACCCAGTACTTC.

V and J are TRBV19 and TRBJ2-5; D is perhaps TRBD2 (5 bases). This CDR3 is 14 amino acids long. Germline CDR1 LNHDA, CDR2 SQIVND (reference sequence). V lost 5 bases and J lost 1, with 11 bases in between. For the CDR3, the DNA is TGTGCCAGTAGTTTACAGAGCGGCCAAGAGACCCAGTACTTC. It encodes CASSLQSGQETQYF.

CDR3: CSATGTFDYEQYF. The CDR3 DNA is TGCAGTGCCACAGGGACATTCGACTACGAGCAGTACTTC. The rearrangement uses TRBV20-1 and TRBJ2-7, with D perhaps matching TRBD1 (6 bases). The CDR3 runs to 13 residues. Trimming left V 6 bases short and J 3 bases short, with 15 bases between. Germline V gene data show CDR1 as DFQATT and CDR2 as SNEGSKA (reference sequence).

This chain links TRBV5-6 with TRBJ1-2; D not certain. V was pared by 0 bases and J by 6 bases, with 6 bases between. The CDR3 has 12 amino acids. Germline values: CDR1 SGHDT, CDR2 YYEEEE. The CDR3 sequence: CASSLGAHGYTF. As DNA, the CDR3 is TGTGCCAGCAGCTTGGGAGCCCATGGCTACACCTTC.

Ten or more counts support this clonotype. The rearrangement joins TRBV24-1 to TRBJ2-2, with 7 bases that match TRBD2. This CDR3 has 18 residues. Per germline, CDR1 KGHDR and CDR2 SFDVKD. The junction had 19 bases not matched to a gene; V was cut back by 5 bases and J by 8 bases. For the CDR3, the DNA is TGTGCCACCAGTGGGGCAGGCCCCGGGACTACCGAGCGAGGGGAGCTGTTTTTT. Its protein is CATSGAGPGTTERGELFF.